These T cell receptor beta chains were read from a single sample in a study of blood T cells in healthy people across ages. TCRdb re-called the 5' RACE reads with MiXCR, one entry per CDR3 protein. This table holds 1.5 million or so distinct CDR3 sequences, roughly 43% found once. The source material was blood. All receptors derive from a woman aged 18-30 years in good health. The CDR3 runs from the conserved cysteine through the conserved F or W. The order of the fields is D gene, clone size, V gene, CDR3 length, J gene, CDR3 protein. The D gene is left open where the match is weak. Clone size, where shown, is once, few, many, or a class for clones that have expanded.

TRBD2	NA	TRBV13	17	TRBJ2-1	CASSLTWGTSGRNEQFF
NA	NA	TRBV4-1	14	TRBJ1-2	CASSQDSVTYGYTF
TRBD1	NA	TRBV6-5	16	TRBJ2-6	CASSRDRVYGANVLTF
NA	NA	TRBV11-2	12	NA	CASSSISETQYF
NA	once	TRBV4-1	15	TRBJ1-2	CASSQDVDSPNGYTF
NA	few	TRBV20-1	15	TRBJ2-5	CSGLGRGRQGETQYF
TRBD1	NA	TRBV5-1	14	TRBJ2-7	CASSSGQSLYEQYF
TRBD1	NA	TRBV12-3/TRBV12-4	16	TRBJ1-2	CASSLRRDSLGGGYTF
NA	few	TRBV27	11	TRBJ1-1	CASTGGTEAFF
TRBD1	NA	TRBV29-1	15	TRBJ2-7	CSVEGRTGIRDEQYF
NA	few	TRBV20-1	12	TRBJ2-7	CSARIGHNEQYF